These 23 T cell receptor beta chains originate from one sample sequenced in a study of T cell responses to AZD1222 COVID-19 vaccine. This table comes from immunoSEQ multiplex PCR, and its TCRdb copy is limited to in-frame clones, with some not included. The sample shows some 99,000 clones, approximately 84% of them seen only once. Here the sequenced sample was peripheral blood, taken 28 days after the second AZD1222 dose. These receptors all stem from an adult who received the AZD1222 COVID-19 vaccine.

The count of this clone is one. This chain links TRBV7-6 with TRBJ2-1; D remains unclear. Germline V CDR1 and CDR2: SGHVS, FNYEAQ. This CDR3 contains 15 residues. V dropped 5 bases and J dropped 3 bases, with 14 bases sitting between them. CDR3: CASSLGNGNYNEQFF. The CDR3 coding sequence is TGTGCCAGCAGCCTCGGAAACGGAAACTACAATGAGCAGTTCTTC.

A single count supports this clone. The chain has TRBV2 and TRBJ2-5, with D possibly TRBD2 on 6 matching bases. Germline V gives CDR1 SNHLY, CDR2 FYNNEI. The CDR3 is made up of 15 amino acids. The V end was cut by 4 bases, the J end by 4 bases, with 16 bases between. The CDR3 spells CASSVGGVYGETQYF. CDR3 DNA sequence: TGTGCCAGCAGTGTGGGGGGAGTTTATGGAGAGACCCAGTACTTC.

The rearrangement links TRBV6-5 to TRBJ1-5, with unresolved D. The V end lost 6 bases, the J end lost 2 bases, and 8 bases lay between the germline ends. Germline CDR1 MNHEY, CDR2 SVGAGI. The CDR3 consists of 13 residues. The CDR3 region is CASRGEGNQPQHF. The CDR3 DNA sequence: TGTGCCAGCAGGGGAGAGGGCAATCAGCCCCAGCATTTT.

V gene TRBV13 combines with J gene TRBJ1-3; maybe TRBD1 (5 bases). The CDR3 covers 15 residues. Germline CDR1 and CDR2: PRHDT and FYEKMQ (reference sequence). Trimming cost V 2 bases and J 4 bases, with 12 bases left between them. DNA for the CDR3: TGTGCCAGCAGCTTACGCCCCAGGGCCGGAAACACCATATATTTT. Its protein is CASSLRPRAGNTIYF.

The genes are TRBV24-1 and TRBJ1-5, with D unresolved. Trimming shortened V by 3 bases and J by 13 bases, and 18 bases separated the two germline ends. Germline V gives CDR1 KGHDR, CDR2 SFDVKD. This CDR3 region has 14 residues. The chain's CDR3 is CATSDTTAGAVQHF. Written as DNA, the CDR3 is TGTGCCACCAGTGATACGACCGCAGGCGCCGTACAGCATTTT.

J is TRBJ2-3 and V is TRBV19, with D perhaps TRBD2 (6 bases). V lost 3 bases and J lost 2, with 9 bases in between. The CDR3 totals 14 residues. Germline loops: CDR1 LNHDA, CDR2 SQIVND (reference sequence). CDR3 residues: CASSMWTITDTQYF. CDR3 nucleotide sequence: TGTGCCAGTAGTATGTGGACTATCACAGATACGCAGTATTTT.

This chain joins TRBV6-2 or TRBV6-3 and TRBJ2-1; 9 nucleotides match TRBD1. Germline assignment: CDR1 MNHEY and CDR2 SVGEGT. The CDR3 extends over 15 amino acids. The V segment lost 6 bases and the J segment 8 bases; nucleotides outside the gene matches: 11. CDR3 nucleotide sequence: TGTGCCAGCAGCCGGACAGGGGCAACATTCGATGAGCAGTTCTTC. This translates into CASSRTGATFDEQFF.

The genes are TRBV29-1 and TRBJ2-7, with D possibly matching TRBD2 (5 bases). Germline CDR1 reads SQVTM; CDR2 reads ANQGSEA. Trimming cost V 7 bases and J 2 bases, with 12 bases left between them. The CDR3 consists of 12 residues. The CDR3 DNA reads TGCAGCGCCGGGAATTCCCCCTACGAGCAGTACTTC. Its translation is CSAGNSPYEQYF.

The rearrangement joins TRBV7-8 to TRBJ2-7; D is unresolved. Germline V gene lookup returns CDR1 SGHVS and CDR2 FQNEAQ. V lost 6 bases and J 2 bases, leaving 14 bases between the germline ends. The CDR3 extends over 14 amino acids. CDR3 residues: CASRGTITTYEQYF. DNA of the CDR3: TGTGCCAGCAGAGGCACAATAACCACCTACGAGCAGTACTTC. The variable domain in full, with the rest retrieved from reference TRBV7-8 and TRBJ2-7, is GAGVSQSPRYKVAKRGQDVALRCDPISGHVSLFWYQQALGQGPEFLTYFQNEAQLDKSGLPSDRFFAERPEGSVSTLKIQRTQQEDSAVYLCASRGTITTYEQYFGPGTRLTVT.

This clone was seen a single time. The chain joins TRBV5-6 to TRBJ2-7, with D possibly being TRBD1 (6 bases). V gave up 4 bases and J gave up 0 bases, with 11 bases separating them. Germline V CDR1 and CDR2: SGHDT, YYEEEE. This CDR3 spans 14 amino acids. The CDR3 here is CASSPGQNSYEQYF. The DNA of the CDR3 is TGTGCCAGCAGCCCTGGACAGAACTCCTACGAGCAGTACTTC.

This clone has only a few counts. The chain carries TRBV6-2 or TRBV6-3 and TRBJ2-2; TRBD2 matches 12 bases. Germline CDR1 reads MNHEY; CDR2 reads SVGEGT. V lost 4 bases and J lost 8; bases outside the gene matches: 8. The CDR3 is 16 residues long. The CDR3 DNA follows: TGTGCCAGCAGTTGGACTAGCGGGAAACTCGCTGGGGAGCTGTTTTTT. Translation gives CASSWTSGKLAGELFF.

The chain couples TRBV6-1 to TRBJ2-7; 14 nucleotides match TRBD2. CDR1 and CDR2 (germline): MNHNS, SASEGT. J gave up 0 bases and V 4 bases, and 5 bases lay outside the gene matches. This CDR3 has 17 residues. CDR3 in DNA: TGTGCCAGCAGTGGAAGGACTAGCGGGGGGACCTCCTACGAGCAGTACTTC. Its protein product is CASSGRTSGGTSYEQYF.

CDR3 protein: CASRNKNPLAGVLNEQFF. In nucleotides, the CDR3 is TGTGCCAGCAGAAATAAAAATCCACTAGCGGGAGTCCTCAATGAGCAGTTCTTC. V gene TRBV28 combines with J gene TRBJ2-1; the match to TRBD2 covers 11 bases. V lost 6 bases and J lost 6; bases outside the gene matches: 16. This CDR3 is 18 amino acids long. CDR1 is MDHEN, CDR2 SYDVKM, per germline.

The chain employs TRBV7-3 and TRBJ2-5; D might be TRBD1 (6 bases). There are 13 residues in the CDR3. CDR1 is SGHTA, CDR2 FQGTGA, per germline. V lost 6 bases, J lost 3 bases, and 11 bases lay in between. CDR3 amino acids: CASSSGQKETQYF. The CDR3 DNA reads as TGTGCCAGCAGTTCTGGACAGAAAGAGACCCAGTACTTC.

The V gene is TRBV5-4, the J gene TRBJ2-2; D possibly corresponds to TRBD1 (5 bases). The V gene's germline CDR1 is SGHNT and CDR2 YYREEE (reference sequence). V gave up 5 bases and J gave up 7 bases, with 12 bases separating them. The CDR3 runs to 13 residues. This chain's CDR3 is CASRIDSRGELFF. The CDR3 coding sequence is TGTGCCAGCAGGATAGACAGCCGCGGGGAGCTGTTTTTT. Complete variable domain (other parts from reference TRBV5-4 and TRBJ2-2): ETGVTQSPTHLIKTRGQQVTLRCSSQSGHNTVSWYQQALGQGPQFIFQYYREEENGRGNFPPRFSGLQFPNYSSELNVNALELDDSALYLCASRIDSRGELFFGEGSRLTVL.

The gene calls are TRBV5-1 and TRBJ1-4; D might be TRBD1 (6 bases). Germline assignment: CDR1 SGHRS and CDR2 YFSETQ. With 0 bases removed from V and 4 bases from J, the gap between germline ends came to 7 bases. CDR3 length: 14 residues. CDR3 loop: CASSLEGGNEKLFF. DNA of the CDR3: TGCGCCAGCAGCTTGGAAGGGGGTAATGAAAAACTGTTTTTT.

The chain is built from TRBV7-9 and TRBJ1-2; no definite D call. Germline assignment: CDR1 SEHNR and CDR2 FQNEAQ (reference sequence). V was shortened by 8 bases and J by 5 bases, with 6 bases between the two germline ends. The length of the CDR3 is 10 residues. Here the CDR3 DNA reads TGTGCCAGCGACAAATATGGCTACACCTTC. This sequence encodes CASDKYGYTF.

The chain joins TRBV12-3 or TRBV12-4 to TRBJ1-2, with TRBD1 identical over 9 bases. The length of the CDR3 is 13 residues. The V and J ends lost 5 bases and 10 bases, in that order; junction bases with no gene match: 8. CDR3 amino acids: CASSPGQGAFYTF. CDR3 DNA: TGTGCCAGCAGTCCGGGACAGGGAGCTTTCTACACCTTC.

This chain uses TRBV3-1 (or the pseudogene TRBV3-2) with TRBJ1-2; a possible D gene is TRBD1 (6 bases). The CDR3 loop spans 19 amino acids. Germline lookup yields CDR1 LGHDT and CDR2 YNNKEL (reference sequence). The V and J ends lost 4 bases and 0 bases respectively, with 24 bases between them. CDR3 region: CASSPHGGTSPLANYGYTF. For the CDR3, the DNA is TGTGCCAGCAGCCCCCACGGGGGGACATCCCCTTTAGCTAACTATGGCTACACCTTC.

This sequence joins TRBV5-5 and TRBJ1-5, with 7 bases that match TRBD1. CDR1 SGHKS and CDR2 YYEKEE come from the germline V gene (reference sequence). V was clipped by 4 bases and J by 5 bases; unmatched bases: 3. This CDR3 has 13 amino acids. CDR3 sequence (DNA): TGTGCCAGCAGCGGAGACAGGGATCAGCCCCAGCATTTT. Amino acids: CASSGDRDQPQHF.

The rearrangement uses TRBV6-2 or TRBV6-3 and TRBJ1-2, with 10 bases aligning to TRBD1. In germline, CDR1 is MNHEY, CDR2 SVGEGT. The CDR3 is made up of 14 amino acids. V lost 5 bases and J lost 7; bases outside the gene matches: 7. This CDR3 is CASSESGQGGGYTF. Written as DNA, the CDR3 is TGTGCCAGCAGTGAGTCCGGACAGGGGGGTGGCTACACCTTC.

The V and J genes are TRBV24-1 and TRBJ2-5; no definite D call. Trimming shortened V by 0 bases and J by 5 bases, and 3 bases separated the two germline ends. This CDR3 comprises 12 residues. CDR1 is KGHDR and CDR2 is SFDVKD in the germline V gene. CDR3 sequence (DNA): TGTGCCACCAGTGATTTGCTGGAGACCCAGTACTTC. Amino acid sequence: CATSDLLETQYF.

The chain uses TRBV25-1 and TRBJ1-3; D uncertain. CDR3 length: 16 amino acids. Trimming cost V 5 bases and J 0 bases, with 14 bases left between them. Looked up from germline, CDR1 is MGHDK and CDR2 is SYGVNS. The DNA for the CDR3 is TGTGCCAGCAGTCCGTTTTATTTGGGCTCTGGAAACACCATATATTTT. Translation gives CASSPFYLGSGNTIYF.